This T cell receptor (beta chain) appears in the sequencing data of a study of OX40 agonist ivuxolimab in advanced cancers. Study overall: Given to patients was ivuxolimab, an agonistic anti-OX40 (CD134) antibody. Study-level points and caveats: At 0.1 to 3.0 mg/kg and by week 6, clonal expansion occurred in CD4+ and CD8+ blood T cells.

Generated by immunoSEQ multiplex PCR, the TCRdb table keeps only in-frame clones and is missing some. The sample has about 45,000 clones, more than 75% seen once. Remarks on this clone: Its antigen is not known.

This CDR3 is 15 amino acids long. Germline values: CDR1 LNHDA, CDR2 SQIVND (reference sequence). The ends were cut back, 3 bases at V and 2 bases at J, with 10 bases in the middle. This specimen consisted of CD4+ or CD8+ T cells sorted from blood, obtained in a trial of the OX40 agonist ivuxolimab. The receptor's source is an adult with an advanced solid tumor such as melanoma, head and neck, liver or kidney cancer. The chain joins TRBV19 to TRBJ2-2, with a tentative D call TRBD1 (6 bases). Here the CDR3 reads CASSIWTANTGELFF. CDR3 nucleotides: TGTGCCAGTAGTATCTGGACAGCAAACACCGGGGAGCTGTTTTTT.